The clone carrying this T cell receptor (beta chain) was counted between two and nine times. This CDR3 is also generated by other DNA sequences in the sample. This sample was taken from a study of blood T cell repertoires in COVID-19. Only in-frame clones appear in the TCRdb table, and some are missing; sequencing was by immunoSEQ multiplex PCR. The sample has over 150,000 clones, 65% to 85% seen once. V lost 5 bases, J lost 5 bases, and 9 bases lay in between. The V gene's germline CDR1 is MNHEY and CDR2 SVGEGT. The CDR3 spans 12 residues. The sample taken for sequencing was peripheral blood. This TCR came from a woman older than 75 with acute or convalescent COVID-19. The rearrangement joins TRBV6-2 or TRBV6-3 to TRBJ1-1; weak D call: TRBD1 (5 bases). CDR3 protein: CASSPRVTEAFF. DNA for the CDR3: TGTGCCAGCAGTCCCAGGGTTACTGAAGCTTTCTTT.